This T cell receptor beta chain was captured by sequencing in a study of regulatory T cells in long-lasting Graves disease. Study-wide context: Antithyroid drug use was under 3 months in newly diagnosed Graves' patients.

Note on this clonotype: Its antigen is still unknown.

Trimming took 0 bases from V and 7 from J; bases not matched to a gene: 5. The CDR3 has 15 amino acids. Germline V gene lookup returns CDR1 LNHNV and CDR2 YYDKDF (reference sequence). The sample's time point: newly diagnosed GD, antithyroid drugs for less than 3 months. PBMCs were the source of the RNA used for TCR sequencing. Whole-study findings and limits: The TCR repertoire of persistent Graves' patients was less diverse than that of newly diagnosed ones.

Investigators prepared the TCR beta libraries by applying iRepertoire HTBI primers and Arm-PCR of CDR3 regions. TCRdb fed the multiplex PCR reads into MiXCR, producing one record per CDR3 protein. The sample holds roughly 400,000 distinct CDR3 sequences, about 17% seen once. The sample was also reused in another study, on T cells in Graves' hyperthyroidism and ophthalmopathy. That source notes: Blood held most thyroid clonotypes expanded above 0.001 frequency.

This material consisted of peripheral blood mononuclear cells (PBMCs), taken at new diagnosis, from a patient treated with antithyroid drugs. This chain links TRBV15 with TRBJ2-1; 8 bases match TRBD2. The receptor was isolated from a woman aged 18-29 years with Graves disease. This chain's CDR3 is CATSRDGRAGNEQFF. DNA for the CDR3: TGTGCCACCAGCAGAGACGGGAGGGCCGGGAATGAGCAGTTCTTC.